This section outlines one TCR beta chain sequence together with its context. Its cognate antigen is unknown. This CDR3 spans 12 amino acids. V lost 3 bases and J 6 bases, leaving 6 bases between the germline ends. These data originate in a study of T cell repertoires in cytomegalovirus infection. Background on the study: As its CMV epitopes, the study selected recently identified HLA-C-restricted and well-studied HLA-B-restricted targets. Both a matching HLA type and CMV infection were indicated by public TCR beta signatures.

General study results and limits: Of the TCR beta families, the public ones yielded a cumulative frequency that identified carriers of CMV plus the relevant HLA. Across the ex vivo response, the dominant clonotypes were HLA-C-restricted CMV-specific TCR beta clonotypes.

TCRdb processed the reads anew with MiXCR; each CDR3 protein has one entry. This table holds hundreds of thousands of distinct CDR3 sequences, about 42% found once. The receptor comes from a human donor in good health (CMV status not recorded). Some clones in this sample may be carry-over from other donors' samples. This chain links TRBV12-3 or TRBV12-4 with TRBJ2-4; tentatively, D is TRBD2 (5 bases). The material sequenced was cultured PBMCs, taken from culture after CMV antigen stimulation. The CDR3 loop is CASSFGRNIQYF. Here the CDR3 DNA reads TGTGCCAGCAGTTTTGGGAGAAACATTCAGTACTTC.